Given below is one T cell receptor (beta chain) in context. The data originate from a study of blood T cell repertoires in COVID-19. Study-wide background: Sources were T cells, B-cell-depleted T cells, or PBMCs; the material itself was cDNA or gDNA.

The method was immunoSEQ multiplex PCR; TCRdb's version includes in-frame clones alone and lacks a portion of them. The data show more than 70,000 clones, 90% to 95% seen once. Material: peripheral blood. The sequence derives from a woman aged 45-60 years in a cohort sampled during active COVID-19.

This CDR3 reads CASEGQPNTEAFF. CDR3 nucleotide sequence: TGTGCCAGTGAGGGACAGCCGAACACTGAAGCTTTCTTT. The J gene is TRBJ1-1, the V gene TRBV19; TRBD1 agrees at 7 bases. Germline loops: CDR1 LNHDA, CDR2 SQIVND (reference sequence). This CDR3 is 13 amino acids long. With 8 bases clipped from V and 1 base from J, the junction kept 4 bases outside the gene matches.